What follows describes a single T cell receptor (beta chain). The record originates from a study of blood T cells in healthy people across ages. Total RNA extracted from each sample amounted to at least 6 micrograms. Combining a sample-barcoded 5' primer with a J-beta primer mix, a second PCR ran for 7 to 11 cycles. TCRdb used MiXCR to reprocess the 5' RACE reads, holding one entry per CDR3 protein. The sample includes about 930,000 distinct CDR3 sequences, approximately 32% of them seen just once. V was clipped by 6 bases and J by 8 bases; unmatched bases: 12. CDR1 is DFQATT, CDR2 SNEGSKA, per germline (reference sequence). CDR3 length: 14 residues. The same sample was also used in a study of T cells of mothers and their children.

This chain joins TRBV20-1 and TRBJ2-1, with 8 bases lining up with TRBD1. This clonotype originated in a woman in her 40s in good health. Specimen: blood. The CDR3 bases are TGCAGTGCCTGGGAGCAGGGGGCATTGGATGAGCAGTTCTTC. Protein: CSAWEQGALDEQFF.